Given below is one T cell receptor beta chain in context. Its antigen is as yet unknown. This entry belongs to a study of blood T cells in healthy people across ages. Study-level findings and limits: The recorded TCR beta diversity per million T cells decreased in a roughly linear manner with age. With naive T cell percentage, TCR beta diversity showed a strong correlation.

The authors ran a second PCR of about 6 to 11 cycles using a sample-barcoded 5' primer and a J-beta primer mix. A template-switch adaptor containing 12 random nucleotides labeled each cDNA molecule. TCRdb re-analysed the 5' RACE reads in MiXCR, keeping a single row per CDR3 protein. The table shows fewer than 1.5 million distinct CDR3 sequences, with 35% to 45% occurring only once. CDR1 is DFQATT, CDR2 SNEGSKA, per germline (reference sequence). The CDR3 is 17 amino acids. Per sample, no less than 5 micrograms of total RNA were extracted. The chain combines TRBV20-1 with TRBJ2-1; 8 bases line up with TRBD2. The J call could be wrong; TRBJ2-7 is a better fit for the DNA end. This receptor was obtained from a woman younger than 35 in good health. The sample comprised blood. For the CDR3, the DNA is TGCAGTGCTGGGGGCTGGGGAGCGGGAGTTACCTACAATGAGCAGTACTTC. Protein sequence: CSAGGWGAGVTYNEQYF.